The text below deals with one T cell receptor (beta chain). No antigen is known for it. Qualities for individual bases were not recorded, and no much larger clone is one base off. The sample comes from a study of identifying expanded T cells in peripheral blood (dated by TCRdb to the late 2010s). Looking at the study overall: Technical replicates were generated by sequencing separate aliquots of the same genomic DNA pool, and four replicates were compared pairwise.

Results and caveats for the whole study, not just this receptor: The authors expected that biological variance in healthy repertoires might rise further over much longer intervals, such as months to years. Approximately 1.2 differentially abundant clones were flagged by the binomial model between technical replicates, whereas about 15 and 18 were flagged over about two weeks and four weeks, respectively. Variance in clone template counts between roughly two-week samples significantly increased with total template count across all healthy donors. Across all healthy-donor time intervals, the beta-binomial model significantly lowered both the number of clones called differentially abundant and the false-positive rate.

No immune events such as infections were documented for the healthy donors during the collection period. Time-dependent variance in a beta-binomial model of T-cell clone differential abundance was calibrated using healthy-donor blood repertoires as a training cohort. The training cohort comprised roughly ten healthy donors, 3 female and 7 male. On average the donors were around 41 years old, and their ages spanned roughly 29 to 70 years. Whole blood from each healthy donor was obtained from a commercial supplier and was collected at three time points approximately 15 days apart. For immunosequencing, genomic DNA was extracted from unsorted whole blood. Cut back by 6 bases and 6 bases, the V and J ends lie 18 bases apart. CDR1 KGHSH and CDR2 LQKENI were looked up in the germline V gene. The CDR3 runs 15 residues from the cysteine to the phenylalanine. Only the CDR3 portion is preserved as DNA: 45 bases, with reading frame beginning at the first base.

TCRbeta CDR3 regions were profiled with the immunoSEQ Assay using bias-controlled multiplex PCR amplification of genomic DNA. As for how the authors treated the data: To quantify the absolute abundance of each unique TCRbeta CDR3 region, the sequences were collapsed and filtered. Differential abundance was tested with a binomial (Fisher-equivalent) model and with a beta-binomial model adding time-dependent variance fitted from healthy donors. Clones with fewer than 5 combined templates were removed, and differential abundance was called for clones with a Benjamini-Hochberg FDR below 0.01. Beta-binomial variance was modeled as a function of total template count across the two samples using the form v = (b*log(k)+a)^2. Not all clones reach the TCRdb copy of this immuneACCESS table, which keeps in-frame sequences only. Checked studies attribute under half of the gap to unresolved V genes and leave the rest unexplained. V and J calls and clone size are those listed in that table; D and trimming were worked out from the DNA. Counted in this sample were around 60,000 clones; around four fifths of them appeared once. The leading ten clones occupy about 15% of the sample.

The source material was blood. This chain joins TRBV18 to TRBJ2-1; TRBD1 could be the D gene, as 5 bases match. The sequence was collected from a person aged 18 to 75 in good health. This receptor has the CDR3 CASSSGLGFSNEQFF. The DNA is TGTGCCAGCTCCTCAGGGTTGGGATTCTCCAATGAGCAGTTCTTC.